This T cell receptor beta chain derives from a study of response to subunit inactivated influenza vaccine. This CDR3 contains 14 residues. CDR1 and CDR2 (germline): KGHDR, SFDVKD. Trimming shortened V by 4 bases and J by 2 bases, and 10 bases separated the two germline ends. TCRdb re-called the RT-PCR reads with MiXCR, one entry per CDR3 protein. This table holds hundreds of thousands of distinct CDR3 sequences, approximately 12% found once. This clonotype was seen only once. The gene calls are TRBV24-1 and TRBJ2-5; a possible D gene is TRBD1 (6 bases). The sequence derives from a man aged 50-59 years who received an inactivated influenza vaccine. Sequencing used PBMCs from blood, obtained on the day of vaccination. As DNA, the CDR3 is TGTGCCACCAGTGACGAAACAGGGCAAGAGACCCAGTACTTC. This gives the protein CATSDETGQETQYF.